This passage covers 11 T cell receptor beta chains from one sample sequenced in a study of Tregs in tolerant kidney transplant recipients. Clones were sequenced by immunoSEQ multiplex PCR, and TCRdb holds only the in-frame ones, with some missing. The sample holds 100,000 to 130,000 clones; around 89% are singletons and the top ten take 0.34%. Sequenced here: CD4+ T cells from blood, sampled before the transplant. The receptors originated from a human donor who received a combined kidney and bone marrow transplant.

V gene TRBV2 combines with J gene TRBJ2-3, with a weak D call TRBD2 (6 bases). Trimming removed 7 bases at V and 3 bases at J, with 8 bases between. The CDR3 consists of 12 residues. Germline CDR1 reads SNHLY; CDR2 reads FYNNEI. The CDR3 DNA reads as TGTGCCAGCACCGGGAGTACAGATACGCAGTATTTT. This encodes CASTGSTDTQYF.

This chain links TRBV6-1 with TRBJ2-7; 10 nucleotides line up with TRBD2. Germline-derived CDR1 and CDR2 are MNHNS and SASEGT. The V and J ends lost 2 bases and 7 bases, in that order; junction bases with no gene match: 8. CDR3 size: 15 residues. The chain's CDR3 is CASSEWGRLAGEQYF. The CDR3 DNA reads TGTGCCAGCAGTGAATGGGGGCGACTAGCGGGTGAGCAGTACTTC.

The CDR3 region is CASSYSGTGFYEQYF. The CDR3, as DNA: TGTGCCAGCAGTTACTCGGGGACAGGGTTTTACGAGCAGTACTTC. V gene TRBV6-5 combines with J gene TRBJ2-7; TRBD1 matches 9 bases. CDR3 length: 15 residues. After removal of 0 bases from V and 4 bases from J, the junction contained 4 bases not matched to a gene. Germline lookup yields CDR1 MNHEY and CDR2 SVGAGI.

The chain links TRBV5-6 to TRBJ2-7; TRBD2 agrees at 13 bases. The CDR3 is 16 amino acids. Germline V lookup: CDR1 SGHDT, CDR2 YYEEEE. The J segment lost 2 bases and the V segment lost 4 bases, leaving 6 bases of the junction unmatched. This CDR3 reads CASSHQGLAGPYEQYF. The CDR3 DNA sequence: TGTGCCAGCAGCCACCAGGGACTAGCGGGGCCCTACGAGCAGTACTTC.

This chain links TRBV29-1 with TRBJ2-6; D is undetermined. Deletions cut 4 bases from V and 0 bases from J, with 4 bases between. CDR1 and CDR2 from the germline V gene are SQVTM and ANQGSEA. The CDR3 extends over 13 amino acids. The CDR3 region has the DNA TGCAGCGTTGTCGTCTCTGGGGCCAACGTCCTGACTTTC. This codes for CSVVVSGANVLTF.

The V gene is TRBV5-1, the J gene TRBJ2-1; 11 bases map to TRBD2. The germline V gene has CDR1 SGHRS and CDR2 YFSETQ. The V segment lost 1 base and the J segment 7 bases; nucleotides outside the gene matches: 1. The CDR3 is 14 amino acids. The CDR3 spells CASSLTSGSNEQFF. For the CDR3, the DNA is TGCGCCAGCAGCTTGACTAGCGGGAGTAATGAGCAGTTCTTC.

This rearrangement joins TRBV7-2 to TRBJ2-1; 14 positions match TRBD2. CDR1 SGHTA and CDR2 FQGNSA come from the germline V gene. After removal of 1 base from V and 10 bases from J, the junction contained 9 bases not matched to a gene. The CDR3 is 17 amino acids. DNA for the CDR3: TGTGCCAGCAGCTTAGATGCCGGACTAGCGGGGGGCGGAGAGCAGTTCTTC. Amino acids: CASSLDAGLAGGGEQFF.

The J gene is TRBJ1-2, the V gene TRBV7-2; no clear D. CDR1 is SGHTA, CDR2 FQGNSA, per germline. The V end lost 5 bases, the J end lost 6 bases, and 13 bases lay between the germline ends. This CDR3 region has 13 residues. The CDR3 DNA follows: TGTGCCAGCAGCCCAGATCGGGGTAATGGCTACACCTTC. It specifies CASSPDRGNGYTF.

The J gene is TRBJ2-1, the V gene TRBV5-1, with TRBD1 identical over 7 bases. The V gene's germline CDR1 is SGHRS and CDR2 YFSETQ. There are 15 residues in the CDR3. The junction had 4 bases not matched to a gene; V was cut back by 3 bases and J by 1 base. The CDR3: CASSSNRGSYNEQFF. The DNA of the CDR3 is TGCGCCAGCAGCTCTAACAGGGGATCCTACAATGAGCAGTTCTTC.

This chain joins TRBV5-4 and TRBJ1-4, with D hard to call. The CDR3 covers 14 residues. Looked up from germline, CDR1 is SGHNT and CDR2 is YYREEE (reference sequence). Trimming pared 0 bases from V and 8 bases from J, leaving 11 bases between. The chain's CDR3 is CASSLGGNGEKLFF. The CDR3 nucleotides read TGTGCCAGCAGCTTGGGAGGGAATGGGGAAAAACTGTTTTTT.

The CDR3 bases are TGTGCCAGCAGCAGCCGGACAGGGGACACCGGGGAGCTGTTTTTT. It is translated as CASSSRTGDTGELFF. The chain combines TRBV7-9 with TRBJ2-2; the match to TRBD1 covers 9 bases. Germline V lookup: CDR1 SEHNR, CDR2 FQNEAQ (reference sequence). The CDR3 has 15 residues. Trimming removed 5 bases from V and 3 bases from J; junction bases left unmatched: 4.